This T cell receptor beta chain was identified during a study of regulatory T cells in long-lasting Graves disease. General study results and limits: When disease was persistent, TRBV28, TRBJ1-2 and TRBJ2-5 were the favored segments. Possibly, too few samples lowered accuracy.

The germline V gene has CDR1 SGHTA and CDR2 FQGNSA. Trimming shortened V by 11 bases and J by 10 bases, and 18 bases separated the two germline ends. The CDR3 is 12 amino acids. With iRepertoire HTBI primers and Arm-PCR of CDR3 regions, TCR beta libraries were built. MiXCR was run by TCRdb on the multiplex PCR reads, yielding one entry per CDR3 protein. The sample comprises hundreds of thousands of distinct CDR3 sequences, under 25% of which are singletons, and around an eighth rests with the top ten. Regarding time point: persistent/refractory GD, antithyroid drugs over 5 years with positive TRAb. Following extraction of RNA from PBMCs, that RNA was used to make the TCR library. Of note for this clonotype: Antigen specificity is unknown. This likely traces to a read error, being one base from a far larger clone.

This clonotype was sampled from a female donor with Graves disease. The rearrangement uses TRBV7-2 and TRBJ2-1; D unclear. This specimen was peripheral blood mononuclear cells (PBMCs), taken when the disease was refractory, from a patient treated with antithyroid drugs. The CDR3 spells CASRSDSYEQFF. CDR3 DNA: TGTGCCTCCCGTTCCGACTCCTACGAGCAGTTCTTC.